This record looks at one TCR beta chain sequence and its context. These data originate in a study of blood T cell repertoires in COVID-19. Study background: T cells, B-cell-depleted T cells, or PBMCs supplied cDNA or gDNA.

CDR1 SGHAT and CDR2 FQNNGV come from the germline V gene. Trimming pared 5 bases from V and 5 bases from J, leaving 13 bases between. The CDR3 is 15 amino acids. Authors' data handling: Amplification of reference gene primers was used by the study to estimate nucleated cell counts. Repertoires were generated with immunoSEQ multiplex PCR, while TCRdb's copy carries only in-frame clones and drops some. That table furnishes V, J and clone size, whereas the DNA furnished D and trimming. Here the sample spans under 65,000 clones, 73% being singletons. The sequence came from a woman aged 70 to 79 with acute or convalescent COVID-19. This chain connects TRBV11-2 to TRBJ1-6; the D gene is possibly TRBD1 (6 bases). Input material: peripheral blood. Here the CDR3 reads CASSPRGGNNSPLHF. CDR3 sequence (DNA): TGTGCCAGCAGCCCACGGGGGGGCAATAATTCACCCCTCCACTTT.